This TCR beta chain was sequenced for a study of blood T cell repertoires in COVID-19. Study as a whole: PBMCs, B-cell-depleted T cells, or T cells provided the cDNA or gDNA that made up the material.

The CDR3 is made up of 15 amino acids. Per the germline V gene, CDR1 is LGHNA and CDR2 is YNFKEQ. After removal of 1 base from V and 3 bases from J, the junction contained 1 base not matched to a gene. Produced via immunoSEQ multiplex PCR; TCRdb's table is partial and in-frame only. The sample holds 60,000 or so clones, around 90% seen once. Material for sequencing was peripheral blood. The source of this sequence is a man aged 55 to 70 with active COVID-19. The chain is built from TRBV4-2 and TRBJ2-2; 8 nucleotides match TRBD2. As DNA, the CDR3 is TGTGCCAGCAGCCAAGTTAGCGGGGACACCGGGGAGCTGTTTTTT. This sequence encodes CASSQVSGDTGELFF.